This T cell receptor beta chain was profiled in a study of CD8 T cells in Susac syndrome. When the RNA was reverse transcribed, random hexamers were used with an input of about 0.5 to 1 ug. TCRdb called the immunoSEQ multiplex PCR reads again in MiXCR, with one record for every CDR3 protein. The sample carries approximately 210,000 distinct CDR3 sequences, about 94% recorded once. The CDR3 consists of 13 residues. The V end was cut by 7 bases, the J end by 7 bases, with 17 bases between. Germline V gives CDR1 LGHDT, CDR2 YNNKEL (reference sequence). This sequence joins TRBV3-1 and TRBJ2-7; no clear D. Sequencing was done on a sample of CD4+ T cells from PBMCs. This TCR was sampled from a human donor with Susac syndrome. In DNA form, the CDR3 reads TGTGCCAGCACCGCATCGGCCACTCGGGAGCAGTACTTC. It codes for CASTASATREQYF.